The next 28 T cell receptor beta chains were all read from a single sample in a study of beta chain features in type 1 diabetes. Their cognate antigens are unknown. Study-level points and caveats: All four CD4+ subsets of Type 1 diabetes patients contained TCRB CDR3s that were moderately but significantly shorter.

The sequenced template was cDNA made from the entire isolated RNA. Clones were sequenced by immunoSEQ multiplex PCR, and TCRdb holds only the in-frame ones, with some missing. Counted here are around 650,000 clones, around 11% occurring once; the ten biggest clones make up around 0.12%. Sequenced material: naive CD4+ T cells from blood. Every receptor here comes from a man aged 25 to 40 with type 1 diabetes.

The chain has TRBV5-6 and TRBJ2-7; 9 nucleotides line up with TRBD1. V trimming: 1 base; J trimming: 3 bases; junction bases outside the gene matches: 8. The CDR3 has 16 amino acids. Germline CDR1 is SGHDT and CDR2 is YYEEEE. Written as DNA, the CDR3 is TGTGCCAGCAGCTTGAGGTGGGACAGGGTCGGCTACGAGCAGTACTTC. Encoded protein: CASSLRWDRVGYEQYF. The complete variable domain, with remaining parts taken from reference TRBV5-6 and TRBJ2-7, reads DAGVTQSPTHLIKTRGQQVTLRCSPKSGHDTVSWYQQALGQGPQFIFQYYEEEERQRGNFPDRFSGHQFPNYSSELNVNALLLGDSALYLCASSLRWDRVGYEQYFGPGTRLTVT.

This clone was seen only a few times. The chain uses TRBV7-2 and TRBJ1-1; tentatively, D is TRBD1 (5 bases). The CDR3 sequence is 13 residues long. Germline V gene data show CDR1 as SGHTA and CDR2 as FQGNSA. V was shortened by 6 bases and J by 4 bases, with 12 bases between the two germline ends. CDR3 sequence reads: CASSPRVGTEAFF. The CDR3 nucleotides read TGTGCCAGCAGTCCCAGGGTGGGCACTGAAGCTTTCTTT.

A few counts support this clone. This chain links TRBV19 with TRBJ1-5, with D perhaps TRBD1 (5 bases). The CDR3 is 16 residues long. V was pared by 6 bases and J by 2 bases, with 17 bases between. Per the germline V gene, CDR1 is LNHDA and CDR2 is SQIVND (reference sequence). The CDR3 DNA is TGTGCCAGTAGGTTAACGTTGGGCAGGGGCAATCAGCCCCAGCATTTT. Translated, it gives CASRLTLGRGNQPQHF.

This rearrangement joins TRBV7-2 to TRBJ1-5; a possible D gene is TRBD1 (5 bases). The CDR3 contains 15 residues. CDR1 and CDR2 (germline): SGHTA, FQGNSA. The V and J ends lost 4 bases and 0 bases respectively, with 10 bases between them. The CDR3 sequence is CASSWRGDSNQPQHF. The CDR3 region has the DNA TGTGCCAGCAGCTGGCGGGGGGATAGCAATCAGCCCCAGCATTTT.

This clone came up a few times. The CDR3 sequence is CASSRPARQGVAKNIQYF. The CDR3 region has the DNA TGTGCCAGCAGTCGCCCGGCACGACAGGGGGTAGCCAAAAACATTCAGTACTTC. The rearrangement uses TRBV7-2 and TRBJ2-4; 9 nucleotides match TRBD1. Trimming took 6 bases from V and 0 from J; bases not matched to a gene: 12. The germline V gene has CDR1 SGHTA and CDR2 FQGNSA. This CDR3 contains 18 residues.

The chain uses TRBV4-3 and TRBJ2-7, with D unresolved. CDR3 length: 14 amino acids. Per the germline V gene, CDR1 is LGHNA and CDR2 is YSLEER. V was cut by 0 bases and J by 0 bases, with 6 bases left in between. DNA for the CDR3: TGCGCCAGCAGCCAAGAGGCCAACTCCTACGAGCAGTACTTC. Its translation is CASSQEANSYEQYF.

This clone showed up just a few times. This rearrangement joins TRBV5-1 to TRBJ2-3; TRBD1 matches at 11 bases. Losses at the gene ends were 1 base for V and 0 bases for J; bases not matched to a gene: 4. This CDR3 is 17 amino acids long. Germline V gene data show CDR1 as SGHRS and CDR2 as YFSETQ. CDR3 in DNA: TGCGCCAGCAGCTTGTTTGGGACAGGGGGAAGCACAGATACGCAGTATTTT. This gives the protein CASSLFGTGGSTDTQYF. Together with reference TRBV5-1 and TRBJ2-3, the CDR3 gives the full variable domain: KAGVTQTPRYLIKTRGQQVTLSCSPISGHRSVSWYQQTPGQGLQFLFEYFSETQRNKGNFPGRFSGRQFSNSRSEMNVSTLELGDSALYLCASSLFGTGGSTDTQYFGPGTRLTVL.

V and J are TRBV7-2 and TRBJ2-5, with D perhaps matching TRBD2 (6 bases). The CDR3 totals 15 residues. Germline V lookup: CDR1 SGHTA, CDR2 FQGNSA. Trimming took off 2 bases at V and 4 bases at J, with 14 bases between the two ends. The CDR3 spells CASSLRAGNTETQYF. CDR3 DNA: TGTGCCAGCAGCTTACGGGCGGGAAACACAGAGACCCAGTACTTC.

This clone was observed a few times. The V and J genes are TRBV10-3 and TRBJ2-3, with TRBD1 matching 8 bases. Germline trimming cut 0 bases from V and 4 bases from J; bases unmatched to any gene: 3. The germline gives CDR1 ENHRY, CDR2 SYGVKD. This CDR3 has 15 residues. The CDR3 is CAISESTGGADTQYF. The CDR3 DNA reads as TGTGCCATCAGTGAGTCCACAGGGGGTGCAGATACGCAGTATTTT.

This clone was found a few times. At the DNA level, this CDR3 is encoded by other sequences in the same sample as well. The chain links TRBV7-3 to TRBJ1-1; perhaps TRBD1 as D (5 bases). Germline V gives CDR1 SGHTA, CDR2 FQGTGA. This CDR3 has 14 residues. V lost 2 bases and J 1 base, leaving 8 bases between the germline ends. CDR3 residues: CASSLGGPNTEAFF. CDR3 coding DNA: TGTGCCAGCAGCTTAGGGGGACCGAACACTGAAGCTTTCTTT.

Notes on this clone: Other DNA sequences from this sample encode an identical CDR3 as well. The V call is TRBV6-5, the J call TRBJ1-6, with no clear D. CDR1 and CDR2 from the germline V gene are MNHEY and SVGAGI. The CDR3 runs 14 residues. Trimming cost V 0 bases and J 5 bases, with 5 bases left between them. This CDR3 reads CASSYSGDNSPLHF. CDR3 nucleotide sequence: TGTGCCAGCAGTTACTCTGGGGATAATTCACCCCTCCACTTT.

This chain uses TRBV29-1 with TRBJ2-6; D unresolved. CDR3 length: 16 amino acids. The V end lost 4 bases, the J end lost 0 bases, and 13 bases lay between the germline ends. In germline, CDR1 is SQVTM, CDR2 ANQGSEA. For the CDR3, the DNA is TGCAGCGTTGCCTCTGGACGGAACTCTGGGGCCAACGTCCTGACTTTC. Translated, it gives CSVASGRNSGANVLTF.

The chain employs TRBV9 and TRBJ2-1; 10 nucleotides match TRBD2. V lost 3 bases and J lost 0; bases outside the gene matches: 6. CDR3 length: 17 amino acids. Per the germline V gene, CDR1 is SGDLS and CDR2 is YYNGEE. CDR3 coding DNA: TGTGCCAGCAGCGCAGCGGGGGGGCAGAGCTCCTACAATGAGCAGTTCTTC. This gives the protein CASSAAGGQSSYNEQFF. Supplemented by reference TRBV9 and TRBJ2-1, the full variable domain reads DSGVTQTPKHLITATGQRVTLRCSPRSGDLSVYWYQQSLDQGLQFLIQYYNGEERAKGNILERFSAQQFPDLHSELNLSSLELGDSALYFCASSAAGGQSSYNEQFFGPGTRLTVL.

The V call is TRBV28, the J call TRBJ2-1; 8 positions match TRBD2. V trimming: 5 bases; J trimming: 0 bases; junction bases outside the gene matches: 15. The CDR3 spans 19 residues. Germline V CDR1 and CDR2: MDHEN, SYDVKM. The CDR3 DNA reads TGTGCCAGCAGTCCGCCGGGACTAGATCCTCCCTACTCCTACAATGAGCAGTTCTTC. Translation gives CASSPPGLDPPYSYNEQFF.

In its sample, this clone was seen a few times. The chain couples TRBV10-3 to TRBJ2-2; no reliable D call. This CDR3 is built from 16 residues. Looked up from germline, CDR1 is ENHRY and CDR2 is SYGVKD. The V and J ends lost 3 bases and 1 base respectively, with 12 bases between them. The CDR3 nucleotides read TGTGCCATCAGTGACGTCTCTTCTATGAACACCGGGGAGCTGTTTTTT. Encoded protein: CAISDVSSMNTGELFF.

The chain has TRBV9 and TRBJ1-2; the match to TRBD1 covers 9 bases. Per germline, CDR1 SGDLS and CDR2 YYNGEE. V trimming: 3 bases; J trimming: 1 base; junction bases outside the gene matches: 4. This CDR3 region has 15 residues. DNA of the CDR3: TGTGCCAGCAGCGCCCAGACAGGGGGTAACTATGGCTACACCTTC. As protein: CASSAQTGGNYGYTF.

This clone has more than one count but fewer than ten. The chain employs TRBV7-9 and TRBJ2-7; 8 bases line up with TRBD2. The germline CDR1 and CDR2 sequences are SEHNR and FQNEAQ (reference sequence). This CDR3 comprises 17 residues. The junction had 13 bases not matched to a gene; V was cut back by 5 bases and J by 1 base. This chain's CDR3 is CASSQRAGGPKSYEQYF. The CDR3 DNA sequence: TGTGCCAGCAGCCAGCGGGCGGGGGGCCCTAAATCCTACGAGCAGTACTTC.

This clone showed up just a few times. J is TRBJ2-7 and V is TRBV29-1; 7 positions agree with TRBD1. With V trimmed by 4 bases and J by 2 bases, 5 bases remained unmatched. The CDR3 loop spans 13 amino acids. Looked up from germline, CDR1 is SQVTM and CDR2 is ANQGSEA. CDR3 coding DNA: TGCAGCGTTGGTCGGACAGGAACCTACGAGCAGTACTTC. It translates to CSVGRTGTYEQYF.

This clone was seen a handful of times. CDR3 loop: CASSQDDRETQYF. In DNA form, the CDR3 reads TGCGCCAGCAGCCAAGATGATCGCGAGACCCAGTACTTC. The chain employs TRBV4-1 and TRBJ2-5; D remains unclear. CDR3 length: 13 amino acids. Deletions cut 0 bases from V and 5 bases from J, with 7 bases between. CDR1 is MGHRA and CDR2 is YSYEKL in the germline V gene.

V usage is TRBV29-1 and J usage is TRBJ1-2; unclear D gene. Trimming pared 4 bases from V and 10 bases from J, leaving 16 bases between. The CDR3 runs to 12 residues. Per the germline V gene, CDR1 is SQVTM and CDR2 is ANQGSEA. For the CDR3, the DNA is TGCAGCGTTGGGTCGCGGGAGAGGGACTACACCTTC. Translating it yields CSVGSRERDYTF.

This clone was picked up a small number of times. The chain has TRBV18 and TRBJ1-1; D gene uncertain. Germline CDR1 KGHSH, CDR2 LQKENI. Deletions cut 2 bases from V and 3 bases from J, with 7 bases between. This CDR3 has 13 residues. CDR3 sequence (DNA): TGTGCCAGCTCACCATCGAGGGACACTGAAGCTTTCTTT. Translation gives CASSPSRDTEAFF. Complete variable domain (other parts from reference TRBV18 and TRBJ1-1): NAGVMQNPRHLVRRRGQEARLRCSPMKGHSHVYWYRQLPEEGLKFMVYLQKENIIDESGMPKERFSAEFPKEGPSILRIQQVVRGDSAAYFCASSPSRDTEAFFGQGTRLTVV.

The chain carries TRBV25-1 and TRBJ2-5, with D possibly matching TRBD2 (5 bases). V was clipped by 6 bases and J by 5 bases, with 10 bases between them. The CDR3 contains 12 residues. Germline V gene sequence: CDR1 MGHDK, CDR2 SYGVNS. The DNA of the CDR3 is TGTGCCAGCAGACCGTCGGGGGAGACCCAGTACTTC. It encodes CASRPSGETQYF.

This clone was recorded a few times. Within the sample, other DNA sequences also encode this same CDR3. The V gene is TRBV7-2, the J gene TRBJ2-7, with 8 bases fitting TRBD1. Trimming cost V 5 bases and J 2 bases; bases outside gene matches: 5. The V gene's germline CDR1 is SGHTA and CDR2 FQGNSA. The CDR3 extends over 14 amino acids. The DNA of the CDR3 is TGTGCCAGCAGCCTCGGGACAGGTACCTACGAGCAGTACTTC. Protein sequence: CASSLGTGTYEQYF.

In its sample, this clone was seen a few times. The chain joins TRBV10-3 to TRBJ1-1; D may be TRBD1 (6 bases). Germline loops: CDR1 ENHRY, CDR2 SYGVKD. Trimming cost V 10 bases and J 0 bases, with 12 bases left between them. The CDR3 consists of 13 residues. The CDR3 protein is CATLGAMNTEAFF. The DNA of the CDR3 is TGTGCCACACTGGGGGCAATGAACACTGAAGCTTTCTTT.

This clone was detected a few times. The chain links TRBV29-1 to TRBJ2-7, with 9 bases fitting TRBD1. The ends lost 5 bases at V and 5 bases at J; junction bases unmatched: 13. This CDR3 spans 15 amino acids. Germline-derived CDR1 and CDR2 are SQVTM and ANQGSEA. In nucleotides, the CDR3 is TGCAGCGTTAGCCCTACCGGGACAGGGATGAACGAGCAGTACTTC. It codes for CSVSPTGTGMNEQYF.

The gene calls are TRBV19 and TRBJ1-1; 9 positions agree with TRBD1. The CDR3 extends over 14 amino acids. The V segment lost 0 bases and the J segment 8 bases; nucleotides outside the gene matches: 4. Germline CDR1 is LNHDA and CDR2 is SQIVND (reference sequence). The CDR3 here is CASSIDGGTGEAFF. The CDR3 DNA sequence: TGTGCCAGTAGTATAGACGGCGGGACAGGGGAAGCTTTCTTT.

V gene TRBV2 combines with J gene TRBJ1-1; a possible D gene is TRBD1 (5 bases). V was shortened by 1 base and J by 5 bases, with 8 bases between the two germline ends. CDR3 length equals 13 residues. Germline V gene data show CDR1 as SNHLY and CDR2 as FYNNEI. The CDR3 spells CASSEGDPTEAFF. DNA of the CDR3: TGTGCCAGCAGTGAAGGGGACCCGACTGAAGCTTTCTTT.

This clone has more than one count but fewer than ten. This rearrangement joins TRBV6-6 to TRBJ2-1, with 9 bases fitting TRBD1. Looked up from germline, CDR1 is MNHNY and CDR2 is SVGAGI (reference sequence). Trimming removed 7 bases from V and 2 bases from J; junction bases left unmatched: 9. The CDR3 sequence is 16 residues long. The CDR3 sequence is CASTLAGTGTYNEQFF. CDR3 sequence (DNA): TGTGCCAGCACTCTCGCTGGGACAGGGACCTACAATGAGCAGTTCTTC.